The clone carrying this TCR beta chain was seen at least ten times. Its antigen remains unknown. These data come from a study of T-cell memory formation after mild COVID-19. TCRdb re-derived calls from the 5' RACE reads in MiXCR, one entry per CDR3 protein. The repertoire includes 500,000 to 650,000 distinct CDR3 sequences, roughly a fifth of them detected once, and around 8.4% sits in the top ten. Deletions cut 2 bases from V and 1 base from J, with 8 bases between. The germline V gene encodes CDR1 KGHSH and CDR2 LQKENI. The CDR3 is made up of 14 amino acids. Notes on the study in general: Researchers report contracting CD4+ clones mostly in CM and EM, with CD8+ clones in EMRA.

Source material: PBMCs or a T cell subset sorted from them (not recorded which). The receptor was isolated from an adult woman who had mild COVID-19 (a few samples of this study predate the infection). Cell type and time point are not known. The chain is built from TRBV18 and TRBJ1-1; no reliable D call. Here the CDR3 reads CASSPIFKNTEAFF. CDR3 bases: TGTGCCAGCTCACCAATCTTCAAGAACACTGAAGCTTTCTTT. Full variable domain (outside the CDR3, taken from reference TRBV18 and TRBJ1-1): NAGVMQNPRHLVRRRGQEARLRCSPMKGHSHVYWYRQLPEEGLKFMVYLQKENIIDESGMPKERFSAEFPKEGPSILRIQQVVRGDSAAYFCASSPIFKNTEAFFGQGTRLTVV.